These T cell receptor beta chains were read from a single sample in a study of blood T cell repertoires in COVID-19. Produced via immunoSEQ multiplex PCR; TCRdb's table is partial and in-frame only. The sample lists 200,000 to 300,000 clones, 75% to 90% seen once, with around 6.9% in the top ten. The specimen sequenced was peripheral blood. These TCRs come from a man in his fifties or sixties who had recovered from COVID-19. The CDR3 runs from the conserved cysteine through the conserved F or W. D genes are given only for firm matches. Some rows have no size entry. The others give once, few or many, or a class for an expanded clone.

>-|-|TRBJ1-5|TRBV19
CASLTGGRGNQPQHF
TGTGCCAGTCTTACGGGGGGCAGAGGCAATCAGCCCCAGCATTTT
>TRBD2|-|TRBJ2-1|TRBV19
CASSIGAGVLGEQFF
TGTGCCAGTAGTATTGGAGCGGGGGTTTTAGGTGAGCAGTTCTTC
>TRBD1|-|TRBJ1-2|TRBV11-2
CASSFGPGQGEIIRRGYTF
TGTGCCAGCAGCTTTGGGCCGGGACAGGGAGAAATAATTCGGCGTGGCTACACCTTC
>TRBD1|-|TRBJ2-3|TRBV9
CASNPGQGYTDTQYF
TGTGCCAGCAACCCGGGACAGGGATACACAGATACGCAGTATTTT
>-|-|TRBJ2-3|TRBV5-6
CASSSHLASSTDTQYF
TGTGCCAGCAGCTCACACCTAGCGTCTAGCACAGATACGCAGTATTTT
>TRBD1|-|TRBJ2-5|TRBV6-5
CASSYSRGTGEETQYF
TGTGCCAGCAGTTACTCGCGTGGGACAGGGGAAGAGACCCAGTACTTC
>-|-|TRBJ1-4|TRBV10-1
CASSESWGVATNEKLFF
TGCGCCAGCAGTGAGTCGTGGGGAGTTGCAACTAATGAAAAACTGTTTTTT
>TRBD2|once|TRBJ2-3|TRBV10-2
CASSESGGRTDTQYF
TGCGCCAGCAGTGAATCGGGGGGGCGCACAGATACGCAGTATTTT
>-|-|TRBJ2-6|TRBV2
CASKPSSGANVLTF
TGTGCCAGCAAGCCCTCTTCTGGGGCCAACGTCCTGACTTTC
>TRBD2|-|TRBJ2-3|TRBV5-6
CASSFGLAVDTQYF
TGTGCCAGCAGCTTTGGACTAGCGGTAGATACGCAGTATTTT
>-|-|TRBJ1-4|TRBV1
CTSTPPGGAREKLFF
TGCACCAGCACCCCTCCTGGGGGGGCGCGGGAAAAACTGTTTTTT
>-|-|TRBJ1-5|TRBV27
CASSLSRFQPQHF
TGTGCCAGCAGTTTATCCCGGTTCCAGCCCCAGCATTTT
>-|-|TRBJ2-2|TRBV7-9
CASSPWTVTGELFF
TGTGCCAGCAGCCCCTGGACAGTCACCGGGGAGCTGTTTTTT
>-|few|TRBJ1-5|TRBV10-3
CAISESRQLSNQPQHF
TGTGCCATCAGTGAGTCGCGACAGTTGAGCAATCAGCCCCAGCATTTT
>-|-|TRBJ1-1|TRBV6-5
CASRRHTEAFF
TGTGCCAGCAGGAGACATACTGAAGCTTTCTTT
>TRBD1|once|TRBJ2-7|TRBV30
CAARGGRGFYEQYF
TGTGCCGCGAGAGGGGGCAGGGGGTTCTACGAGCAGTACTTC
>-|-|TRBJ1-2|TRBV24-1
CATSARIGGYGYTF
TGTGCCACCAGTGCCCGAATAGGAGGATATGGCTACACCTTC
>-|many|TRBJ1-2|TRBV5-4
CASSFERGYGYTF
TGTGCCAGCAGCTTTGAAAGGGGGTATGGCTACACCTTC
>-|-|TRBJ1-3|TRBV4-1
CASSQDEGTGSGNTIYF
TGCGCCAGCAGCCAAGATGAGGGCACTGGCTCTGGAAACACCATATATTTT
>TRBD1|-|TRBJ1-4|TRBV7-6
CASSLRQGAERKKLFF
TGTGCCAGCAGCCTTAGACAGGGGGCGGAGAGGAAAAAACTGTTTTTT
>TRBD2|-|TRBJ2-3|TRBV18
CASCREASSTDTQYF
TGTGCCAGCTGCCGGGAGGCTTCTAGCACAGATACGCAGTATTTT
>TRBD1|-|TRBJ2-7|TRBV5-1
CASSAGQGSYEQYF
TGCGCCAGCAGCGCGGGACAGGGATCCTACGAGCAGTACTTC
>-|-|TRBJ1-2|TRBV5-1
CASSPTDPYYGYTF
TGCGCCAGCAGCCCGACAGATCCTTACTATGGCTACACCTTC
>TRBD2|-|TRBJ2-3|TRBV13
CASSLLGLAGGTDTQYF
TGTGCCAGCAGCTTGTTGGGACTAGCGGGGGGCACAGATACGCAGTATTTT
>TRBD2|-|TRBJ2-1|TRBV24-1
CATSDPGLAGGLYNEQFF
TGTGCCACCAGTGACCCTGGACTAGCGGGGGGGCTTTACAATGAGCAGTTCTTC
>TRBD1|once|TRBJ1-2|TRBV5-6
CASSPGGYGYTF
TGTGCCAGCAGCCCAGGGGGGTATGGCTACACCTTC
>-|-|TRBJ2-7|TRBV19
CASSISLDRDTSYEQYF
TGTGCCAGTAGTATTTCGTTGGACCGGGACACCTCCTACGAGCAGTACTTC
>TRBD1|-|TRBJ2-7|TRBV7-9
CASSDRDRVDEQYF
TGTGCCAGCAGCGACCGGGACAGGGTAGACGAGCAGTACTTC
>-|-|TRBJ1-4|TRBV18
CASSPPQRMTTNEKLFF
TGTGCCAGCTCACCACCCCAGCGGATGACAACTAATGAAAAACTGTTTTTT
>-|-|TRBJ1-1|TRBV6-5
CASSYSRFGGTEAFF
TGTGCCAGCAGTTACTCGAGGTTTGGCGGCACTGAAGCTTTCTTT
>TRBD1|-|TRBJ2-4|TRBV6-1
CASSDQGALSSKNIQYF
TGTGCCAGCAGTGACCAGGGGGCGCTCTCTTCCAAAAACATTCAGTACTTC
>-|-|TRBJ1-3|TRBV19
CASSIPGYPGNTIYF
TGTGCCAGTAGTATTCCAGGGTACCCTGGAAACACCATATATTTT
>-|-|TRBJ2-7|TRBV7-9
CASSTGSGKYEQYF
TGTGCCAGCAGCACCGGGAGTGGCAAATACGAGCAGTACTTC
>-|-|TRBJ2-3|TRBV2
CASSDNQVTDTQYF
TGTGCCAGCAGTGATAATCAGGTCACAGATACGCAGTATTTT
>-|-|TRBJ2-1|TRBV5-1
CASSLGAAYNEQFF
TGCGCCAGCAGCTTGGGGGCAGCTTACAATGAGCAGTTCTTC
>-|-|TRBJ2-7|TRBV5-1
CASSLGSGLREQYF
TGCGCCAGCAGCTTGGGCAGTGGTTTAAGAGAGCAGTACTTC
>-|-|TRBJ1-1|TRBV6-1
CASSDRVYSEAFF
TGTGCCAGCAGTGACAGGGTCTATTCTGAAGCTTTCTTT
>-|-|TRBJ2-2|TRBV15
CATLLTGELFF
TGTGCCACCCTCTTAACCGGGGAGCTGTTTTTT
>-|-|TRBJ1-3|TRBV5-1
CASSLVQGSGNTIYF
TGCGCCAGCAGCTTGGTACAGGGCTCTGGAAACACCATATATTTT
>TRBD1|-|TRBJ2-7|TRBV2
CASCYSGQGDYEQYF
TGTGCCAGCTGCTACTCGGGACAGGGAGACTACGAGCAGTACTTC
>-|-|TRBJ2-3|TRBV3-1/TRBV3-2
CASSLPGGAGRTDTQYF
TGTGCCAGCAGCTTACCTGGGGGGGCGGGCCGCACAGATACGCAGTATTTT
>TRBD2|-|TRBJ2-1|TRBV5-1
CASSLAGLAGGYYNEQFF
TGCGCCAGCAGCTTGGCCGGACTAGCGGGGGGCTATTACAATGAGCAGTTCTTC
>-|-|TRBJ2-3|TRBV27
CASSLARGTDTQYF
TGTGCCAGCAGTTTGGCCAGGGGTACAGATACGCAGTATTTT
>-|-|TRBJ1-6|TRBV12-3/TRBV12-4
CASRANNSPLHF
TGTGCCAGCAGAGCCAATAATTCACCCCTCCACTTT
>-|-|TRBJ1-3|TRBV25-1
CASLDAGPGNTIYF
TGTGCCAGCTTGGACGCAGGGCCTGGAAACACCATATATTTT
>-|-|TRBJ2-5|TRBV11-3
CASSLGGLASETQYF
TGTGCCAGCAGCTTAGGAGGGCTAGCGTCGGAGACCCAGTACTTC
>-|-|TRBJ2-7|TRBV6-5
CASLPPYSGYYEQYF
TGTGCCAGCCTCCCACCATACTCGGGGTACTACGAGCAGTACTTC
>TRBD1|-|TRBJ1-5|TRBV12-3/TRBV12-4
CASRDRESQPQHF
TGTGCCAGCCGGGACAGGGAGAGTCAGCCCCAGCATTTT
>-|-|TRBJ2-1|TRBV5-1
CASSLEGGLPPSSYNEQFF
TGCGCCAGCAGCTTGGAGGGCGGACTGCCACCGAGCTCCTACAATGAGCAGTTCTTC
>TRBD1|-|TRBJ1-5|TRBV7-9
CASSLASGTGSQPQHF
TGTGCCAGCAGCTTAGCTTCCGGGACAGGGAGTCAGCCCCAGCATTTT
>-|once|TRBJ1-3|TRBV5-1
CASSQAGSGNTIYF
TGCGCCAGCAGCCAGGCGGGGTCTGGAAACACCATATATTTT
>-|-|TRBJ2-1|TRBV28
CATQNTINEQFF
TGTGCCACCCAGAATACCATCAATGAGCAGTTCTTC
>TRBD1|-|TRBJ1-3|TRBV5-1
CASSLPRTGGNTIYF
TGCGCCAGCAGCTTACCTCGGACAGGGGGCAACACCATATATTTT
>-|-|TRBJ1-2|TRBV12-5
CASGSIGQANYGYTF
TGTGCTAGTGGCTCAATAGGACAAGCTAACTATGGCTACACCTTC
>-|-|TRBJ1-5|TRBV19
CATNRVIGQPQHF
TGTGCCACCAACAGGGTTATAGGTCAGCCCCAGCATTTT